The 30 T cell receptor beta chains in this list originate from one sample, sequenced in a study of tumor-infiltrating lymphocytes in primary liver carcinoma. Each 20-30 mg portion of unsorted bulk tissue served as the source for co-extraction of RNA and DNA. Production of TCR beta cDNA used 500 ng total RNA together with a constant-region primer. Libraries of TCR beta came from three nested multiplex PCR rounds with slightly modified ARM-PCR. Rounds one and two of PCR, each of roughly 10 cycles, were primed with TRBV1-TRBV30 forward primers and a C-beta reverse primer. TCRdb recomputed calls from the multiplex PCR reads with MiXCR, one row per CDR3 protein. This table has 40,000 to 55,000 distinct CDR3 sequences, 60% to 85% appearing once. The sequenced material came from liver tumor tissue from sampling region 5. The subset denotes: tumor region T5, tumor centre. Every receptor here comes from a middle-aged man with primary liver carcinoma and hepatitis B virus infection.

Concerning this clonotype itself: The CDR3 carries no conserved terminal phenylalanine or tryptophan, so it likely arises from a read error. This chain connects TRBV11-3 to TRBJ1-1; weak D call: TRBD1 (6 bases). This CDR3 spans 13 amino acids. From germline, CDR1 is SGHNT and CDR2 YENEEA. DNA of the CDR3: TGTGCCAGCAGATTAGCAAGGGGGACTGAAGCTTTCTTA. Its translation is CASRLARGTEAFL.

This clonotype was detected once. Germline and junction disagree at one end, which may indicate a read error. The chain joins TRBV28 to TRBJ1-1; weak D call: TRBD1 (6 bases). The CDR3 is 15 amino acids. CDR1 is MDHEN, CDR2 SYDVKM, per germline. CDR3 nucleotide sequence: TGTGCCACCCAAGACATACAGGGTGGAAGCACTGAAGCTTCCTTT. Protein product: CATQDIQGGSTEASF.

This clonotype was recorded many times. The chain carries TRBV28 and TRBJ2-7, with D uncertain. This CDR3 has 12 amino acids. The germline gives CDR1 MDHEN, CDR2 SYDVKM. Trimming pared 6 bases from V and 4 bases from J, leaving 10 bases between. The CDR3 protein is CASRGENYEQYF. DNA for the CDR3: TGTGCCAGCAGAGGAGAGAATTACGAGCAGTACTTC. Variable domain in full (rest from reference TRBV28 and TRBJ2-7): DVKVTQSSRYLVKRTGEKVFLECVQDMDHENMFWYRQDPGLGLRLIYFSYDVKMKEKGDIPEGYSVSREKKERFSLILESASTNQTSMYLCASRGENYEQYFGPGTRLTVT.

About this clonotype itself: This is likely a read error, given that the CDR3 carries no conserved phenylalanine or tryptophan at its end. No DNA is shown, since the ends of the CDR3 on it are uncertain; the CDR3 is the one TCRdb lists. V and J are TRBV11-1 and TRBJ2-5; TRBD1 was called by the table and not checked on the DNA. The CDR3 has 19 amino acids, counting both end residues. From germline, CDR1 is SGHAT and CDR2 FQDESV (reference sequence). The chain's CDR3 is CASSPPPEVRNDFQETQHL.

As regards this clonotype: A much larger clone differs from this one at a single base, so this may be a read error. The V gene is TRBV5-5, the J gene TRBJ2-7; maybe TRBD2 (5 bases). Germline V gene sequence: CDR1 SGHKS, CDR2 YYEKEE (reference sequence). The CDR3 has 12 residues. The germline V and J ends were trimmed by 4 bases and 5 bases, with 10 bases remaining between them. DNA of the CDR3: TGTGCCAGCAGCATGATTAGCGACGAGCAGTACTTC. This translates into CASSMISDEQYF.

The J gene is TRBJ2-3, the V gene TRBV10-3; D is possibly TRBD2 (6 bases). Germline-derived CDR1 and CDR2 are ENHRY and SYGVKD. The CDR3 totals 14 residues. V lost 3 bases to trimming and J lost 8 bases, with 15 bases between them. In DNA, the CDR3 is TGTGCCATCAGTGATAGAGCGGGCATAGTTACGCAGTATTTT. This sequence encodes CAISDRAGIVTQYF.

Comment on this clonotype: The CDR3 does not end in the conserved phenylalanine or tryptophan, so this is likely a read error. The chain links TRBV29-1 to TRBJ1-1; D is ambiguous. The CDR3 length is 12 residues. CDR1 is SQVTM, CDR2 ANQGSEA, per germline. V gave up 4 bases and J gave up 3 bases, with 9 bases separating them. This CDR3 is CSVGGRDTEAFY. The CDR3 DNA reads TGCAGCGTTGGTGGGAGGGACACTGAAGCTTTCTAT.

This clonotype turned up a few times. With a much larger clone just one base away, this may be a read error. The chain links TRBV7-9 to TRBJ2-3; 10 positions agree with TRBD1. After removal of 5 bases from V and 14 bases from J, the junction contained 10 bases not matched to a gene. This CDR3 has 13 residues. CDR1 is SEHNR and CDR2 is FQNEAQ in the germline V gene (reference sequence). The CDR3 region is CASSSRDRGSMYF. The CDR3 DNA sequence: TGTGCCAGCAGCAGCCGGGACAGGGGAAGTATGTATTTT. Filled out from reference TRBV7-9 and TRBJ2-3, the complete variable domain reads DTGVSQNPRHKITKRGQNVTFRCDPISEHNRLYWYRQTLGQGPEFLTYFQNEAQLEKSRLLSDRFSAERPKGSFSTLEIQRTEQGDSAMYLCASSSRDRGSMYFGPGTRLTVL.

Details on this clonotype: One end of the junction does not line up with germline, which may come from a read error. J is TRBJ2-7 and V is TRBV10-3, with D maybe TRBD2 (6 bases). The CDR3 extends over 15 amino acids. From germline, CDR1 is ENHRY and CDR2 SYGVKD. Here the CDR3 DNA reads TGCGCCTTCAGTGGAACTGTCCGGGAGAGTATTGAGCAGTACTTC. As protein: CAFSGTVRESIEQYF.

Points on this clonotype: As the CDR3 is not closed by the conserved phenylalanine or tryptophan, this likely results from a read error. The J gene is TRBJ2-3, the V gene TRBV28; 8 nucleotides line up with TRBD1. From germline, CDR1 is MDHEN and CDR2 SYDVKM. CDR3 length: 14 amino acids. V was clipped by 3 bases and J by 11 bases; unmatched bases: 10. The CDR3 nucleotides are TGTGCCAGCAGTTTTGGGCAGGGGGCTTATGGGCAGTATGTT. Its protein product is CASSFGQGAYGQYV.

CDR3: CATLMTGVHYGYTF. CDR3 bases: TGTGCCACCCTCATGACAGGGGTGCACTATGGCTACACCTTC. The V call is TRBV6-1, the J call TRBJ1-2; 8 bases map to TRBD1. The CDR3 has 14 amino acids. Trimming removed 10 bases from V and 3 bases from J; junction bases left unmatched: 10. Per the germline V gene, CDR1 is MNHNS and CDR2 is SASEGT.

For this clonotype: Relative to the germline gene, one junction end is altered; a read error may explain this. In nucleotides, the CDR3 is TGCGCTAACAGCTTGGACAGGCCCCCACTTAACGGGGAGCTGTTTTTT. As protein: CANSLDRPPLNGELFF. This chain joins TRBV11-2 and TRBJ2-2; 7 nucleotides align to TRBD1. CDR3 length equals 16 residues. Germline values: CDR1 SGHAT, CDR2 FQNNGV.

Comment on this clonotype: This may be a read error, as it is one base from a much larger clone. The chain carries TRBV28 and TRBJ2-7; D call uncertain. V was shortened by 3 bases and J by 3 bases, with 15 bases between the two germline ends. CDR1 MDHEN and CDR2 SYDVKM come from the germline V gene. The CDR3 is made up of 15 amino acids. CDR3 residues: CASSFTSRTYYEQYF. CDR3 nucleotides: TGTGCCAGCAGTTTTACGAGCAGGACCTACTACGAGCAGTACTTC.

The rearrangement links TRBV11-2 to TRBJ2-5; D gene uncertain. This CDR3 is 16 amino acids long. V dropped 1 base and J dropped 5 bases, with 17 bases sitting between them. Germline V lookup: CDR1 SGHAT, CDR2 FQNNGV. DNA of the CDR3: TGTGCCAGCAGCTTAGGGAGTGGTGGCCTGGGGGAGACCCAGTACTTC. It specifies CASSLGSGGLGETQYF.

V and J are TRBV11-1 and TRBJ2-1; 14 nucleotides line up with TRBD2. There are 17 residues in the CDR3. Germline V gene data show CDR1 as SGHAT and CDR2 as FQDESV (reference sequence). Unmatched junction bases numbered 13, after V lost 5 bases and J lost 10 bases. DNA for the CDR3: TGTGCCAGCAGCCTGGGACTAGCGGGAGAAGTTCACATAGAGCAGTTCTTC. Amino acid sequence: CASSLGLAGEVHIEQFF. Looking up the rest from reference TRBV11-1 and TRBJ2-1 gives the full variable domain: EAEVAQSPRYKITEKSQAVAFWCDPISGHATLYWYRQILGQGPELLVQFQDESVVDDSQLPKDRFSAERLKGVDSTLKIQPAELGDSAMYLCASSLGLAGEVHIEQFFGPGTRLTVL.

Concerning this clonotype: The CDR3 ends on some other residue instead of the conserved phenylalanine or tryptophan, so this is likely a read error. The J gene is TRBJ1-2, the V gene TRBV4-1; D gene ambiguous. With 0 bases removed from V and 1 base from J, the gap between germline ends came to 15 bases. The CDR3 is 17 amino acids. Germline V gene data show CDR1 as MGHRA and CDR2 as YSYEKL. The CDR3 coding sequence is TGCGCCAGCAGCCAAGAGTCCGGGTCAGACAATAACTATGGCTACACCTTA. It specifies CASSQESGSDNNYGYTL.

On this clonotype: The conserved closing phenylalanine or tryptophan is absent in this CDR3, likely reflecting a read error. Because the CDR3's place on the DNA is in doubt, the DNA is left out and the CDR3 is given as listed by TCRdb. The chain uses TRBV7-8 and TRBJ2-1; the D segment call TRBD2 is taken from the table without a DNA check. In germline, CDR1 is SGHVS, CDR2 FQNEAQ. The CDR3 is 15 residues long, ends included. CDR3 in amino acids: CASSPGLADYNEQLY.

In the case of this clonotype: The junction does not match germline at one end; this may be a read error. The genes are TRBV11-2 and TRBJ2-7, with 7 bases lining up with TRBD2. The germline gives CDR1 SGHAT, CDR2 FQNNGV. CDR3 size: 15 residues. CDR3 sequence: CGSNLVGGSSYEQYF. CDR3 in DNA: TGTGGCAGCAACTTGGTGGGGGGGAGCTCGTACGAGCAGTACTTC.

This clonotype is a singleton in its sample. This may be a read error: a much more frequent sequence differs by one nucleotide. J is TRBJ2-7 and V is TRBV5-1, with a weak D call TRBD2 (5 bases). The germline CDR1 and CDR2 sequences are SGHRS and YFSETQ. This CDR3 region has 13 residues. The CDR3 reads CVSSLEVTSEQYF. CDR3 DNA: TGCGTCAGCAGCTTGGAGGTGACATCCGAGCAGTACTTC.

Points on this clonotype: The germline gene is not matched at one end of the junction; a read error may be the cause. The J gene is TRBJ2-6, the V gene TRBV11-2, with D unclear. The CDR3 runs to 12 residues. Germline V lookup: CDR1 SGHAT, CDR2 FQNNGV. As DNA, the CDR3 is TGCGCCAGCGTGGTCGGGGCCAACGTCCTGACTTTC. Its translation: CASVVGANVLTF.

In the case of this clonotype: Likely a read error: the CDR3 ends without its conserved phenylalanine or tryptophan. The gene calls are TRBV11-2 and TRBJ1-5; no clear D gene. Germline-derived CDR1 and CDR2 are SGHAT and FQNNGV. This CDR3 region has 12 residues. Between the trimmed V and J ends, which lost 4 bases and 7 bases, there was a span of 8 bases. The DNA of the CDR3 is TGTGCCAGCAGCTCGCCACGGCAGCCCCAGCATCTT. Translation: CASSSPRQPQHL.

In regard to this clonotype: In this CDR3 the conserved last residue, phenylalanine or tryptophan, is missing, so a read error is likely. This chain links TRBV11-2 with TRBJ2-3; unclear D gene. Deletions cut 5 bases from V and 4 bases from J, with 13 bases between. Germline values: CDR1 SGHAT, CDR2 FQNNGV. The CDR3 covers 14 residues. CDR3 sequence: CASSLGPPSDTQYL. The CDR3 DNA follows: TGTGCCAGCAGCCTGGGCCCCCCGTCAGATACGCAGTATTTA.

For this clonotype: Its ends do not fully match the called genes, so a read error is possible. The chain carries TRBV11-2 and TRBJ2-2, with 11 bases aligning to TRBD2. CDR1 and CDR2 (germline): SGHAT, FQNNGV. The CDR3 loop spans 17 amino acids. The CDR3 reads CAISPLAGGLRAGELFF. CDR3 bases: TGTGCCATCAGCCCGTTAGCGGGAGGGCTGAGGGCCGGGGAACTGTTTTTT. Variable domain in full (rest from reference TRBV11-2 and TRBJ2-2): EAGVAQSPRYKIIEKRQSVAFWCNPISGHATLYWYQQILGQGPKLLIQFQNNGVVDDSQLPKDRFSAERLKGVDSTLKIQPAKLEDSAVYLCAISPLAGGLRAGELFFGEGSRLTVL.

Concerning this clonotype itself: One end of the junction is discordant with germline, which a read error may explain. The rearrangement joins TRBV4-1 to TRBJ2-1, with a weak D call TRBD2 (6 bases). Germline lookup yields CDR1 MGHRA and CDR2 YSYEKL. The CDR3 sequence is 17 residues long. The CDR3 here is CASSQGPTSRDYNEQFF. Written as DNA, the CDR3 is TGCGCCAGTAGCCAAGGGCCCACTAGCAGGGACTACAATGAGCAGTTCTTC.

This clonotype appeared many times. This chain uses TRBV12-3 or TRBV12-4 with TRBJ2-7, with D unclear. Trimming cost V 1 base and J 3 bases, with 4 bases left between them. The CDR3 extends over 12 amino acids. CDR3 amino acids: CASSLGDYEQYF. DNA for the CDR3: TGTGCCAGCAGTTTAGGCGACTACGAGCAGTACTTC.

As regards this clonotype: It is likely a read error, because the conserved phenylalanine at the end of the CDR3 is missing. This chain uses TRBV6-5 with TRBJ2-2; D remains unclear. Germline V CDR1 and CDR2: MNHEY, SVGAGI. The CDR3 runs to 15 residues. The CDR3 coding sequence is TGTGCCAACAGTTACGCAGTGGACGGCACAGGGGAGCTGTTTTGT. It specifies CANSYAVDGTGELFC.

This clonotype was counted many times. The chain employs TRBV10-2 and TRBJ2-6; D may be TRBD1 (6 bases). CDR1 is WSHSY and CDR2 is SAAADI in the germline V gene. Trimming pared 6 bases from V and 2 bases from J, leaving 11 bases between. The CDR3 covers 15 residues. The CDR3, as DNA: TGCGCCAGCAGAAATACAGGGACTGGGGCCAACGTCCTGACTTTC. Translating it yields CASRNTGTGANVLTF.

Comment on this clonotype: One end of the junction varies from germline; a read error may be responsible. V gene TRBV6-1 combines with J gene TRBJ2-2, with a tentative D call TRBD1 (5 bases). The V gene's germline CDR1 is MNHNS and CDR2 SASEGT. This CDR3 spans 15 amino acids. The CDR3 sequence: CACSIDRTNSGELFF. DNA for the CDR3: TGTGCCTGCAGTATTGACAGAACGAACAGCGGGGAGCTGTTTTTT.

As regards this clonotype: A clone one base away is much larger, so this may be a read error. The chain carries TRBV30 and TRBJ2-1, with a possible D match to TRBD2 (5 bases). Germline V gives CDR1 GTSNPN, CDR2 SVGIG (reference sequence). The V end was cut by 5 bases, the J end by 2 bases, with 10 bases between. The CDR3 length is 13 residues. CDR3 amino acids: CAWEWEPYNEQFF. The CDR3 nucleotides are TGTGCCTGGGAGTGGGAGCCCTACAATGAGCAGTTCTTC.

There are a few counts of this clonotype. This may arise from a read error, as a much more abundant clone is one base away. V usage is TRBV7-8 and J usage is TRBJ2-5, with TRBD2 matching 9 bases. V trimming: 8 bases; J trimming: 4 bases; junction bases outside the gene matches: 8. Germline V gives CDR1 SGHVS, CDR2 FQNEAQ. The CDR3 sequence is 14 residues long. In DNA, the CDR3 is TGTGCCAGCGGCCAATTAGCGGGAGTAGAGACCCAGTACTTC. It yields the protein CASGQLAGVETQYF.